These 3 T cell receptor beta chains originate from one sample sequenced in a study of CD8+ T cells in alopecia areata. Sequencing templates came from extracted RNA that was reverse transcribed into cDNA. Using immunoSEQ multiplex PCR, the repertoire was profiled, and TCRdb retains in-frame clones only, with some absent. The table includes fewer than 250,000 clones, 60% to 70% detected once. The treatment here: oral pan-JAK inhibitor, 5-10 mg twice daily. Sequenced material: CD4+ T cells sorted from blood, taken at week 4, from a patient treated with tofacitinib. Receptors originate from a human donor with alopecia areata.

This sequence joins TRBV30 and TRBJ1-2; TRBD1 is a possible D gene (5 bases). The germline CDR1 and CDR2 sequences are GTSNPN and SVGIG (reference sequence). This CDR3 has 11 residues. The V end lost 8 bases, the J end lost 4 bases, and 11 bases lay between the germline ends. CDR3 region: CAKTGAYGYTF. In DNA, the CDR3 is TGTGCCAAAACAGGCGCCTATGGCTACACCTTC.

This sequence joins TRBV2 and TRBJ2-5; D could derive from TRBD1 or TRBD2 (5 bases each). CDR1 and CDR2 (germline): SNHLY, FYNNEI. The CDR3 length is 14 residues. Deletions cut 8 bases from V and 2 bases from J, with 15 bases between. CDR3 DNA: TGTGCCAGCTTTCGGGACCGCACTCAAGAGACCCAGTACTTC. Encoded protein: CASFRDRTQETQYF.

The CDR3 reads CASSYWGGQSTEAFF. The CDR3 nucleotides are TGTGCCAGCAGCTACTGGGGGGGACAGAGCACTGAAGCTTTCTTT. The V and J genes are TRBV5-4 and TRBJ1-1; TRBD1 matches at 7 bases. J was trimmed by 4 bases and V by 3 bases; bases with no gene match: 9. The CDR3 runs 15 residues. CDR1 and CDR2 (germline): SGHNT, YYREEE (reference sequence).